What follows is one TCR beta chain and its context. Its specific antigen is unknown. Base qualities are not recorded, but no much larger clone differs from it by a single base. The source of the sample is a study of blood T cell repertoires in COVID-19 (dated by TCRdb to about 2020). A note on the overall study: Samples from collaborators originated in the United States, Italy and Spain and spanned both the acute and convalescent phases of COVID-19. The prospective study material was composed of cDNA or gDNA derived from T cells, B-cell-depleted T cells, or PBMCs. HLA class I and class II types, where available, came from metadata supplied by the sample provider rather than from assay-based typing. Samples came from the ongoing ImmuneRACE study (first 160 participants) plus 1,254 subjects from 6 global collaborators. The repertoires were released in a freely available public database meant as a resource for research on the immune response to SARS-CoV-2. Subjects who had been exposed to COVID-19, were actively infected with it, or had recovered from it provided the deeply sampled blood TCRbeta repertoires that made up the dataset. Sample metadata almost always included a de-identified subject ID, COVID-19 status, age in years and sex.

Participants in the prospective study were aged roughly 18 to 100 years, lived in 24 United States geographic areas, and enrolled through a virtual design. Cohort assignment in the prospective study relied on participant-reported clinical history from a screening survey and a study questionnaire. Recovered participants in ImmuneRACE Cohort 3 were defined by two consecutive negative NP/OP PCR tests, clearance by a healthcare professional, or resolution of symptoms. In the prospective study, mobile phlebotomists collected whole blood, serum and a nasopharyngeal or oropharyngeal swab from each participant. Additional blood draws and questionnaires over an approximately 2-month period could optionally be provided by prospective study participants. Before DNA extraction, prospective study blood samples were shipped either frozen or at room temperature. The immunoSEQ Assay, a bias-controlled multiplex PCR, was used to amplify TCRbeta CDR3 regions from genomic DNA. The original pipeline was this. Nucleated cell counts per sample were estimated from amplification of reference gene primers within the assay. To quantify the absolute abundance of each unique TCRbeta CDR3 rearrangement, sequence reads were collapsed and filtered. Productive Simpson clonality was computed per sample as the square root of Simpson's diversity index over productive rearrangements. TCRdb took over this immuneACCESS table, retaining in-frame rearrangements with V and J assigned. Such tables are incomplete; in checked studies, under half of the missing clones stem from an unresolved V gene, and the remainder is unexplained. V, J and clone size are taken as reported in that table, and D and trimming were inferred from the DNA itself. Here the sample has around 170,000 clones; about 90% occur a single time. The ten largest clones take up roughly 9% of the sample.

What the study reported, not specific to this receptor: Clinical and demographic metadata were provided uncurated, with the amount varying by source and participant.

The sequenced sample was PBMCs or T cells enriched from blood (not recorded which). The receptor comes from a woman aged 18-29 years who had recovered from COVID-19.

The bases read TGTGCCAGCAGTGGACAGACCGGGACTACAGATTACACAGATACGCAGTATTTT. This gives the protein CASSGQTGTTDYTDTQYF. The chain was built from TRBV2 and TRBJ2-3, and 7 junctional nucleotides match TRBD2. The germline V and J ends show losses of 4 bases and 2 bases respectively, and no gene match explains 15 bases of the junction. The germline V gene supplies CDR1 SNHLY and CDR2 FYNNEI. Spanning cysteine to phenylalanine, the CDR3 consists of 18 amino acids. The only DNA kept is the CDR3, 54 bases in frame from the first base.